The T cell receptor (beta chain) described here comes from a study of T-cell reconstitution after alpha-beta-depleted transplantation in children. As to this clonotype: Its cognate antigen is unknown.

Unique molecular identifiers were incorporated during preparation of the TCRbeta library. Via MiXCR, TCRdb re-called the PCR reads, giving one row per CDR3 protein. The sample shows 300,000 to 400,000 distinct CDR3 sequences, under 20% of them seen only once. Study-level results: After one year, T-cell counts and TCRbeta diversity mostly came from new T cells. Roughly two months post-transplant, alpha-beta T cells reportedly originated from several hundred graft clones that had expanded.

Sequencing was performed on PBMCs, mostly from graft donor cells, taken 360 days after TCRalphabeta/CD19-depleted stem cell transplant. This sequence originates from a male patient aged 2 to 10 who had a stem cell transplant for acute lymphoblastic leukemia, so the T cells may come from the graft donor.

CDR3 region: CASSITGAGANVLTF. CDR3 nucleotides: TGTGCCAGTAGTATCACGGGGGCTGGGGCCAACGTCCTGACTTTC. J is TRBJ2-6 and V is TRBV19, with D possibly being TRBD2 (6 bases). The CDR3 sequence is 15 residues long. Germline V gene lookup returns CDR1 LNHDA and CDR2 SQIVND (reference sequence). The V and J ends lost 3 bases and 2 bases respectively, with 8 bases between them. The whole variable domain, remainder taken from reference TRBV19 and TRBJ2-6, is DGGITQSPKYLFRKEGQNVTLSCEQNLNHDAMYWYRQDPGQGLRLIYYSQIVNDFQKGDIAEGYSVSREKKESFPLTVTSAQKNPTAFYLCASSITGAGANVLTFGAGSRLTVL.